The 2 T cell receptor beta chains below come from one sample, sequenced in a study of vaccination and CD4 T cells after COVID-19. Indicated treatment: approximately 9-day PBMC culture with coronavirus spike peptide pools or control peptides (ViraFEST assay). These receptors lack a known antigen. Sequencing of the DNA from cultured CD4+ T cells was carried out with the Oncomine TCR Beta short-read assay. A single record per CDR3 protein comes from TCRdb applying MiXCR to the PCR reads. Of more than 20,000 distinct CDR3 sequences in the sample, 50% were seen once. Sequenced here: CD4+ T cells from blood, cultured in vitro, sampled before SARS-CoV-2 vaccination. All receptors derive from a human donor who received a COVID-19 vaccine.

The gene calls are TRBV7-2 and TRBJ2-7; D is unresolved. The CDR3 is 13 residues long. From germline, CDR1 is SGHTA and CDR2 FQGNSA. V lost 4 bases to trimming and J lost 4 bases, with 11 bases between them. This chain's CDR3 is CASSSVTGYEQYF. The CDR3 DNA is TGTGCCAGCAGCTCTGTTACGGGTTACGAGCAGTACTTC.

This chain connects TRBV5-1 to TRBJ2-1; 8 positions match TRBD1. Germline CDR1 SGHRS, CDR2 YFSETQ. Trimming took 4 bases from V and 0 from J; bases not matched to a gene: 12. The CDR3 has 18 amino acids. The CDR3 nucleotides read TGCGCCAGCAGCCCGGGGGACAGGATAGATAGCTCCTACAATGAGCAGTTCTTC. This sequence encodes CASSPGDRIDSSYNEQFF.